These 13 T cell receptor beta chains were sequenced from one sample in a study of blood T cell repertoires in COVID-19. The repertoire was sequenced with immunoSEQ multiplex PCR; TCRdb's copy has only in-frame clones and lacks some. The table includes 190,000 or so clones, 80% to 90% detected once. Sequencing input: peripheral blood. These receptors were obtained from a woman younger than 30 who had recovered from COVID-19.

The CDR3 region has the DNA TGTGCCAGCAGTGACACGGGTTCTAATGAAAAACTGTTTTTT. This encodes CASSDTGSNEKLFF. V usage is TRBV6-1 and J usage is TRBJ1-4; D is uncertain. The CDR3 covers 14 residues. With 3 bases removed from V and 3 bases from J, the gap between germline ends came to 8 bases. CDR1 and CDR2 from the germline V gene are MNHNS and SASEGT.

J is TRBJ1-5 and V is TRBV6-5, with TRBD1 matching 7 bases. The CDR3 is made up of 14 amino acids. The ends lost 11 bases at V and 2 bases at J; junction bases unmatched: 9. The germline gives CDR1 MNHEY, CDR2 SVGAGI. The CDR3 sequence: CASLRQGGNQPQHF. CDR3 sequence (DNA): TGTGCCTCCTTAAGACAGGGCGGCAATCAGCCCCAGCATTTT.

The DNA for the CDR3 is TGCGCCAGCAGCCAAGGTCGGGGGTTGGGGGAAAAACTGTTTTTT. Protein: CASSQGRGLGEKLFF. J is TRBJ1-4 and V is TRBV4-3; TRBD1 might be the D (5 bases). From germline, CDR1 is LGHNA and CDR2 YSLEER. Between the trimmed V and J ends, which lost 1 base and 8 bases, there was a span of 14 bases. This CDR3 comprises 15 residues.

The chain joins TRBV4-3 to TRBJ1-1; unclear D gene. Germline V lookup: CDR1 LGHNA, CDR2 YSLEER. The CDR3 loop spans 15 amino acids. The germline V and J ends were trimmed by 1 base and 0 bases, with 9 bases remaining between them. CDR3 DNA sequence: TGCGCCAGCAGCCAAGGGCGGGCCTTGAACACTGAAGCTTTCTTT. Translation: CASSQGRALNTEAFF.

The gene calls are TRBV6-2 or TRBV6-3 and TRBJ2-5; tentatively, D is TRBD2 (5 bases). The CDR3 sequence is 12 residues long. V lost 5 bases, J lost 4 bases, and 8 bases lay in between. Germline values: CDR1 MNHEY, CDR2 SVGEGT. In DNA form, the CDR3 reads TGTGCCAGCAGTGGTGAGGGAGAGACCCAGTACTTC. Its protein product is CASSGEGETQYF.

The chain combines TRBV3-1 (or the pseudogene TRBV3-2) with TRBJ1-1, with a weak D call TRBD1 (6 bases). Germline V gives CDR1 LGHDT, CDR2 YNNKEL (reference sequence). This CDR3 has 13 residues. The V gene lost 2 bases and the J gene lost 11 bases, with 15 bases spanning the gap. The CDR3 protein is CASSQKGYRDAFF. For the CDR3, the DNA is TGTGCCAGCAGCCAAAAAGGTTACAGGGACGCTTTCTTT.

The V gene is TRBV13, the J gene TRBJ1-3; D gene unclear. Germline V lookup: CDR1 PRHDT, CDR2 FYEKMQ (reference sequence). This CDR3 has 14 amino acids. The V end was cut by 1 base, the J end by 1 base, with 5 bases between. This CDR3 reads CASSLEESGNTIYF. The CDR3 DNA reads as TGTGCCAGCAGCTTAGAGGAGTCTGGAAACACCATATATTTT.

The chain has TRBV6-5 and TRBJ2-1; 9 bases line up with TRBD1. Germline V gene sequence: CDR1 MNHEY, CDR2 SVGAGI. V lost 4 bases and J lost 12; bases outside the gene matches: 10. The CDR3 has 14 residues. CDR3 bases: TGTGCCAGCAGTTCCACCGGACAGGGGCTGGGGCAGTTCTTC. Residues: CASSSTGQGLGQFF.

The chain is built from TRBV6-6 and TRBJ1-1; D possibly corresponds to TRBD1 (5 bases). Per the germline V gene, CDR1 is MNHNY and CDR2 is SVGAGI (reference sequence). The germline V and J ends were trimmed by 7 bases and 4 bases, with 19 bases remaining between them. The CDR3 runs 15 residues. CDR3 amino acids: CASTLQRGVGTEAFF. The DNA of the CDR3 is TGTGCCAGCACTTTACAGCGGGGGGTAGGCACTGAAGCTTTCTTT.

The chain employs TRBV2 and TRBJ1-5, with TRBD1 as a possible D gene (5 bases). Germline CDR1 SNHLY, CDR2 FYNNEI. The CDR3 loop spans 17 amino acids. V gave up 3 bases and J gave up 4 bases, with 19 bases separating them. CDR3 residues: CASSEAGRLGLNQPQHF. The CDR3 DNA is TGTGCCAGCAGTGAGGCAGGGAGGCTCGGGCTGAATCAGCCCCAGCATTTT.

This clone was counted between two and nine times. The chain employs TRBV6-5 and TRBJ1-6, with D possibly being TRBD1 (5 bases). Germline V lookup: CDR1 MNHEY, CDR2 SVGAGI. Trimming stripped 10 bases from V and 10 bases from J, with 23 bases between. The CDR3 covers 15 residues. The CDR3 DNA sequence: TGTGCCACCAAAGACGGGGGGTTTTCGGGGTCACCCCTCCACTTT. Amino acid sequence: CATKDGGFSGSPLHF.

The chain joins TRBV7-6 to TRBJ1-3, with a weak D call TRBD1 (5 bases). This CDR3 has 17 amino acids. Deletions cut 1 base from V and 4 bases from J, with 17 bases between. CDR1 and CDR2 (germline): SGHVS, FNYEAQ. DNA for the CDR3: TGTGCCAGCAGCTTAGAGGCCACACCAGGGTTCGGAAACACCATATATTTT. Its translation: CASSLEATPGFGNTIYF.

This clone was found a few times. The V gene is TRBV9, the J gene TRBJ2-7; 8 nucleotides agree with TRBD1. The germline CDR1 and CDR2 sequences are SGDLS and YYNGEE. The CDR3 covers 14 residues. V shed 0 bases, J shed 3 bases, and the junction held 2 bases outside the gene matches. In DNA form, the CDR3 reads TGTGCCAGCAGCGTAGGGACAGGGATCTACGAGCAGTACTTC. Translated: CASSVGTGIYEQYF.